These 26 T cell receptor beta chains share one sample of origin, sequenced in a study of T cell changes during pregnancy in multiple sclerosis. Assay: immunoSEQ multiplex PCR; the TCRdb copy retains only in-frame clones and omits some. The sample consists of about 38,000 clones, around nine tenths of them appearing once. Sequenced here: CD4+ T cells from peripheral blood mononuclear cells, sampled in the third trimester of pregnancy. The receptors were sampled from a female donor in good health, enrolled as a control in a pregnancy study.

The chain couples TRBV11-2 to TRBJ1-3; TRBD1 might be the D (5 bases). Trimming took 5 bases from V and 0 from J, leaving 11 bases between them. This CDR3 is built from 15 residues. The germline gives CDR1 SGHAT, CDR2 FQNNGV. CDR3 DNA: TGTGCCAGCAGCCAGAGAACAGGCTCTGGAAACACCATATATTTT. The encoded protein is CASSQRTGSGNTIYF. Filled out from reference TRBV11-2 and TRBJ1-3, the complete variable domain reads EAGVAQSPRYKIIEKRQSVAFWCNPISGHATLYWYQQILGQGPKLLIQFQNNGVVDDSQLPKDRFSAERLKGVDSTLKIQPAKLEDSAVYLCASSQRTGSGNTIYFGEGSWLTVV.

Only one count was recorded for this clone. This chain connects TRBV7-6 to TRBJ2-7; possibly TRBD2 for D (5 bases). Germline V gene lookup returns CDR1 SGHVS and CDR2 FNYEAQ. The CDR3 has 13 residues. V gave up 4 bases and J gave up 5 bases, with 12 bases separating them. The CDR3 DNA follows: TGTGCCAGCAGCTCCCCCGGGGTGGACGAGCAGTACTTC. This gives the protein CASSSPGVDEQYF.

The J gene is TRBJ2-7, the V gene TRBV7-6, with D unclear. V was shortened by 1 base and J by 4 bases, with 17 bases between the two germline ends. In germline, CDR1 is SGHVS, CDR2 FNYEAQ. There are 16 residues in the CDR3. This chain's CDR3 is CASSLGEAYYGYEQYF. Written as DNA, the CDR3 is TGTGCCAGCAGCTTAGGCGAAGCGTACTATGGGTACGAGCAGTACTTC.

The V and J genes are TRBV19 and TRBJ1-5; 9 bases align to TRBD1. The J segment lost 9 bases and the V segment lost 11 bases, leaving 17 bases of the junction unmatched. CDR1 LNHDA and CDR2 SQIVND come from the germline V gene (reference sequence). This CDR3 comprises 15 residues. The DNA for the CDR3 is TGTGCCGCTAGTCACAAGGACAGGGGTTTTTGGCCCCAGCATTTT. Translation gives CAASHKDRGFWPQHF.

V and J are TRBV18 and TRBJ1-5; 9 bases map to TRBD1. Per the germline V gene, CDR1 is KGHSH and CDR2 is LQKENI. With V trimmed by 6 bases and J by 4 bases, 1 base remained unmatched. This CDR3 comprises 13 residues. Here the CDR3 DNA reads TGTGCCAGCTCCGGGACAGGGAATCAGCCCCAGCATTTT. It specifies CASSGTGNQPQHF.

The chain employs TRBV30 and TRBJ2-5; 10 bases agree with TRBD1. V was pared by 8 bases and J by 11 bases, with 11 bases of the junction left unmatched. This CDR3 region has 12 residues. The germline CDR1 and CDR2 sequences are GTSNPN and SVGIG (reference sequence). The CDR3 nucleotides read TGTGCCCTGGGGACAGGGGTACGTGAGCAGTACTTC. It encodes CALGTGVREQYF.

The J gene is TRBJ1-2, the V gene TRBV6-1; TRBD1 is a possible D gene (6 bases). Between the trimmed V and J ends, which lost 1 base and 8 bases, there was a span of 11 bases. The CDR3 extends over 13 amino acids. Germline CDR1 is MNHNS and CDR2 is SASEGT. CDR3 loop: CASSEGRQGGYTF. DNA for the CDR3: TGTGCCAGCAGTGAAGGGAGGCAGGGGGGCTACACCTTC.

This clone was recorded a few times. The CDR3 here is CAWSRDSGGGNTIYF. CDR3 DNA sequence: TGTGCCTGGAGTAGGGACAGCGGAGGAGGAAACACCATATATTTT. The V gene is TRBV30, the J gene TRBJ1-3; 7 nucleotides agree with TRBD1. CDR3 size: 15 residues. V lost 2 bases and J lost 4; bases outside the gene matches: 8. CDR1 GTSNPN and CDR2 SVGIG come from the germline V gene (reference sequence).

The chain uses TRBV19 and TRBJ2-1, with a tentative D call TRBD2 (6 bases). The CDR3 totals 16 residues. CDR1 LNHDA and CDR2 SQIVND come from the germline V gene (reference sequence). The V end was cut by 6 bases, the J end by 3 bases, with 18 bases between. CDR3 sequence: CASRPIIGGRYNEQFF. CDR3 DNA sequence: TGTGCCAGTAGACCGATTATAGGAGGGCGCTACAATGAGCAGTTCTTC.

The chain uses TRBV2 and TRBJ2-7; possibly TRBD2 for D (6 bases). The germline gives CDR1 SNHLY, CDR2 FYNNEI. V gave up 7 bases and J gave up 2 bases, with 24 bases separating them. This CDR3 has 17 amino acids. CDR3: CASTTRSSGAFAYEQYF. The CDR3 coding sequence is TGTGCCAGCACCACTCGGAGTAGCGGAGCCTTCGCCTACGAGCAGTACTTC.

Only one count was recorded for this clone. The chain joins TRBV12-5 to TRBJ2-3, with TRBD1 matching over 7 bases. The V and J ends lost 5 bases and 4 bases, in that order; junction bases with no gene match: 6. Germline assignment: CDR1 LGHNT and CDR2 FRNRAP. CDR3 size: 14 residues. The DNA of the CDR3 is TGTGCTAGTGGTCCGGGGACAGAAGCAGATACGCAGTATTTT. Its protein product is CASGPGTEADTQYF.

The chain couples TRBV9 to TRBJ2-2; D remains ambiguous. Germline CDR1 is SGDLS and CDR2 is YYNGEE. V lost 7 bases, J lost 0 bases, and 7 bases lay in between. The CDR3 is made up of 13 amino acids. CDR3 in amino acids: CASLQTNTGELFF. In DNA, the CDR3 is TGTGCCAGCTTACAGACGAACACCGGGGAGCTGTTTTTT.

The count of this clone is one. V and J are TRBV5-4 and TRBJ2-4; 7 bases align to TRBD1. Germline CDR1 and CDR2: SGHNT and YYREEE (reference sequence). This CDR3 spans 16 amino acids. V was clipped by 6 bases and J by 9 bases; unmatched bases: 18. Here the CDR3 DNA reads TGTGCCAGCAATGCAGGGGGATTCGCTGGGCCGGGCATTCAGTACTTC. Encoded protein: CASNAGGFAGPGIQYF.

V usage is TRBV2 and J usage is TRBJ1-5, with D perhaps TRBD1 (6 bases). Trimming took off 4 bases at V and 11 bases at J, with 24 bases between the two ends. The CDR3 runs to 16 residues. The V gene's germline CDR1 is SNHLY and CDR2 FYNNEI. In DNA, the CDR3 is TGTGCCAGCAGTGGGACGAAGGTAGGAGGGAGGGGGACCCAGCATTTT. Translating gives CASSGTKVGGRGTQHF. Drawing the rest from reference TRBV2 and TRBJ1-5, the complete variable domain is EPEVTQTPSHQVTQMGQEVILRCVPISNHLYFYWYRQILGQKVEFLVSFYNNEISEKSEIFDDQFSVERPDGSNFTLKIRSTKLEDSAMYFCASSGTKVGGRGTQHFGDGTRLSIL.

The chain recombines TRBV27 with TRBJ2-7; no firm D call. V lost 5 bases to trimming and J lost 7 bases, with 15 bases between them. CDR1 and CDR2 from the germline V gene are MNHEY and SMNVEV (reference sequence). This CDR3 contains 13 residues. CDR3 nucleotide sequence: TGTGCCAGCAGTACCCCAATTACCGGGGAGCAGTACTTC. Amino acids: CASSTPITGEQYF.

This clone was found once. The gene calls are TRBV28 and TRBJ1-1; no clear D gene. The CDR3 loop spans 15 amino acids. From germline, CDR1 is MDHEN and CDR2 SYDVKM. The V and J ends lost 7 bases and 0 bases respectively, with 15 bases between them. The CDR3, as DNA: TGTGCCAGCACCCGTGGGCTTATACTGAACACTGAAGCTTTCTTT. Encoded protein: CASTRGLILNTEAFF.

The rearrangement uses TRBV28 and TRBJ1-5, with TRBD1 as a possible D gene (6 bases). V was trimmed by 5 bases and J by 4 bases, leaving 15 bases between them. Germline CDR1 reads MDHEN; CDR2 reads SYDVKM. CDR3 length: 15 residues. The CDR3 bases are TGTGCCAGCAGTATCTCAGGGGAAGGAAATCAGCCCCAGCATTTT. It translates to CASSISGEGNQPQHF.

V is TRBV7-2 and J is TRBJ2-1, with 10 bases lining up with TRBD2. The ends lost 7 bases at V and 7 bases at J; junction bases unmatched: 4. The CDR3 sequence is 13 residues long. From germline, CDR1 is SGHTA and CDR2 FQGNSA. As DNA, the CDR3 is TGTGCCAGCAAAACTAGCGGGACAAATGAGCAGTTCTTC. Its translation: CASKTSGTNEQFF.

The V gene is TRBV6-1, the J gene TRBJ2-7; perhaps TRBD2 as D (5 bases). The length of the CDR3 is 15 residues. Trimming shortened V by 4 bases and J by 2 bases, and 15 bases separated the two germline ends. Germline CDR1 and CDR2: MNHNS and SASEGT. This chain's CDR3 is CASSGSYDGAYEQYF. CDR3 DNA: TGTGCCAGCAGTGGGTCCTACGACGGGGCCTACGAGCAGTACTTC.

The V call is TRBV28, the J call TRBJ2-1; TRBD2 agrees at 7 bases. Germline V gene sequence: CDR1 MDHEN, CDR2 SYDVKM. With 2 bases clipped from V and 15 bases from J, the junction kept 4 bases outside the gene matches. This CDR3 is built from 11 residues. CDR3 sequence (DNA): TGTGCCAGCAGTTTAACGCGGGAGAGGTTCTTC. This codes for CASSLTRERFF.

The CDR3 nucleotides read TGTGCCAGCTCACCACCGGGAGCTTCTGAAGCTTTCTTT. Its translation is CASSPPGASEAFF. V usage is TRBV18 and J usage is TRBJ1-1; D not certain. This CDR3 is 13 amino acids long. CDR1 and CDR2 from the germline V gene are KGHSH and LQKENI. V was shortened by 0 bases and J by 6 bases, with 8 bases between the two germline ends.

The gene calls are TRBV9 and TRBJ2-1; no definite D call. Germline V gene sequence: CDR1 SGDLS, CDR2 YYNGEE. The CDR3 covers 14 residues. V was trimmed by 0 bases and J by 8 bases, leaving 12 bases between them. In DNA form, the CDR3 reads TGTGCCAGCAGCGTAGCCGTACAGTCCGATGAGCAGTTCTTC. Protein product: CASSVAVQSDEQFF.

The V and J genes are TRBV4-2 and TRBJ1-2; 7 bases line up with TRBD1. V was clipped by 0 bases and J by 2 bases; unmatched bases: 3. Germline loops: CDR1 LGHNA, CDR2 YNFKEQ. The CDR3 is 15 residues long. The CDR3 DNA follows: TGTGCCAGCAGCCAAGATGCAGGGGGGAACTATGGCTACACCTTC. Amino acids: CASSQDAGGNYGYTF.

The chain carries TRBV6-5 and TRBJ1-1; TRBD1 is a possible D gene (5 bases). Germline lookup yields CDR1 MNHEY and CDR2 SVGAGI. Trimming stripped 0 bases from V and 3 bases from J, with 8 bases between. The CDR3 has 14 amino acids. The CDR3 loop reads CASSYSGRDTEAFF. In nucleotides, the CDR3 is TGTGCCAGCAGTTACTCCGGCAGGGACACTGAAGCTTTCTTT.

The chain recombines TRBV5-4 with TRBJ2-1; D gene ambiguous. V gave up 1 base and J gave up 10 bases, with 12 bases separating them. CDR3 size: 13 residues. Germline V gives CDR1 SGHNT, CDR2 YYREEE (reference sequence). CDR3 DNA: TGTGCCAGCAGCTTGAGCCCCCTCGGGGAGCAGTTCTTC. It is translated as CASSLSPLGEQFF.

This clone was found once. This chain uses TRBV5-4 with TRBJ2-2, with TRBD2 matching over 10 bases. With 4 bases clipped from V and 1 base from J, the junction kept 1 base outside the gene matches. Germline CDR1 and CDR2: SGHNT and YYREEE (reference sequence). This CDR3 is built from 15 residues. CDR3 in DNA: TGTGCCAGCAGCGCTAGCGGGAGGAACACCGGGGAGCTGTTTTTT. It encodes CASSASGRNTGELFF.